The 32 T cell receptor beta chains listed next were all sequenced from one sample in a study of shared clonotypes between healthy human individuals. Profiled with immunoSEQ multiplex PCR; TCRdb holds only in-frame clones, not every one. The sample lists roughly 2,500,000 clones, 80% to 95% occurring once. The sequenced sample consisted of naive CD4+ T cells from PBMCs. Subset of the sample: CD45RA+ positively selected. The receptors shown here come from a man between 18 and 35 years old in good health. Some clones in this sample may be carry-over from other donors' samples.

The chain carries TRBV11-2 and TRBJ2-7; possibly TRBD1 or TRBD2 for D (5 bases each). Germline V lookup: CDR1 SGHAT, CDR2 FQNNGV. The CDR3 length is 15 residues. The V end was cut by 5 bases, the J end by 2 bases, with 16 bases between. The CDR3 sequence: CASSRNRDVTYEQYF. The CDR3 bases are TGTGCCAGCAGCAGAAATCGGGACGTTACCTACGAGCAGTACTTC. Full variable domain (missing parts from reference TRBV11-2 and TRBJ2-7): EAGVAQSPRYKIIEKRQSVAFWCNPISGHATLYWYQQILGQGPKLLIQFQNNGVVDDSQLPKDRFSAERLKGVDSTLKIQPAKLEDSAVYLCASSRNRDVTYEQYFGPGTRLTVT.

V and J are TRBV27 and TRBJ1-4; D gene unclear. Germline V gene data show CDR1 as MNHEY and CDR2 as SMNVEV (reference sequence). This CDR3 comprises 15 residues. Trimming took 1 base from V and 6 from J, leaving 12 bases between them. The CDR3 region has the DNA TGTGCCAGCAGTTTATTGTCTCTTGGGGATGAAAAACTGTTTTTT. This gives the protein CASSLLSLGDEKLFF.

The chain recombines TRBV27 with TRBJ1-1; TRBD1 might be the D (6 bases). The CDR3 is 15 residues long. Germline CDR1 and CDR2: MNHEY and SMNVEV (reference sequence). V was cut by 9 bases and J by 3 bases, with 20 bases left in between. The CDR3 region is CASRETGLGYTEAFF. The CDR3 DNA sequence: TGTGCCAGTAGAGAGACAGGCCTTGGCTACACTGAAGCTTTCTTT.

The CDR3 region is CASTRPGFGTANTEAFF. In DNA form, the CDR3 reads TGTGCCAGCACCCGACCGGGGTTCGGGACAGCGAACACTGAAGCTTTCTTT. The genes are TRBV28 and TRBJ1-1, with TRBD1 matching 7 bases. V was clipped by 7 bases and J by 1 base; unmatched bases: 15. The CDR3 length is 17 residues. Germline CDR1 and CDR2: MDHEN and SYDVKM.

The V call is TRBV29-1, the J call TRBJ1-2; possibly TRBD1 for D (6 bases). Germline V CDR1 and CDR2: SQVTM, ANQGSEA. The V end was cut by 4 bases, the J end by 5 bases, with 23 bases between. The CDR3 runs to 16 residues. The CDR3 loop is CSVAPRRGAGSYGYTF. The CDR3 nucleotides read TGCAGCGTTGCCCCCCGGCGGGGGGCAGGGTCATATGGCTACACCTTC.

The chain has TRBV19 and TRBJ2-1; 13 nucleotides align to TRBD2. This CDR3 has 18 residues. V dropped 5 bases and J dropped 7; count of bases not matched to a gene: 14. The germline gives CDR1 LNHDA, CDR2 SQIVND (reference sequence). The CDR3, as DNA: TGTGCCAGTAGTCGTGTAACCGGGACTAGCGGGGTGGGGAATGAGCAGTTCTTC. It codes for CASSRVTGTSGVGNEQFF.

The count of this clone is one. The CDR3 loop reads CASSLIRPFGYTF. CDR3 sequence (DNA): TGTGCCAGCAGTTTAATACGGCCTTTTGGCTACACCTTC. The chain couples TRBV28 to TRBJ1-2; D gene unclear. Looked up from germline, CDR1 is MDHEN and CDR2 is SYDVKM. The CDR3 runs 13 residues. The V end lost 2 bases, the J end lost 7 bases, and 11 bases lay between the germline ends.

This rearrangement joins TRBV6-1 to TRBJ2-5; 8 bases are shared with TRBD2. Germline trimming cut 7 bases from V and 5 bases from J; bases unmatched to any gene: 9. The CDR3 sequence is 14 residues long. Per germline, CDR1 MNHNS and CDR2 SASEGT. The CDR3 region has the DNA TGTGCCAGCACCAAGGGGACTAGTTGGGAGACCCAGTACTTC. Encoded protein: CASTKGTSWETQYF.

The rearrangement joins TRBV9 to TRBJ2-1; TRBD2 matches 8 bases. The CDR3 is 15 amino acids. V was pared by 3 bases and J by 2 bases, with 4 bases of the junction left unmatched. Germline lookup yields CDR1 SGDLS and CDR2 YYNGEE. As DNA, the CDR3 is TGTGCCAGCAGCGCCGGGAGGGCCCCCTACAATGAGCAGTTCTTC. Its translation is CASSAGRAPYNEQFF. The full variable domain, with the rest looked up from reference TRBV9 and TRBJ2-1, is DSGVTQTPKHLITATGQRVTLRCSPRSGDLSVYWYQQSLDQGLQFLIQYYNGEERAKGNILERFSAQQFPDLHSELNLSSLELGDSALYFCASSAGRAPYNEQFFGPGTRLTVL.

The chain combines TRBV2 with TRBJ2-3; TRBD1 agrees at 7 bases. The CDR3 is 18 residues long. With V trimmed by 6 bases and J by 2 bases, 17 bases remained unmatched. Germline V gene data show CDR1 as SNHLY and CDR2 as FYNNEI. CDR3 in amino acids: CASSAGRTGVYLTDTQYF. The CDR3 DNA reads as TGTGCCAGCAGCGCCGGGCGCACAGGGGTTTATCTCACAGATACGCAGTATTTT.

As for this clone: A junction end diverges from the germline sequence, so it may reflect a read error. Within the sample, other DNA sequences also encode this same CDR3. This chain links TRBV14 with TRBJ1-1; D unresolved. The CDR3 consists of 15 residues. Germline V gene sequence: CDR1 SGHDN, CDR2 FVKESK. CDR3 region: CASSQGRWLNTEAFF. The CDR3 DNA reads TGTGCCAGTAGCCAAGGGAGATGGTTAAACACTGAAGCTTTCTTT.

This chain's CDR3 is CASSPGTSGSRGEQFF. The DNA for the CDR3 is TGTGCCAGCAGCCCTGGGACTAGCGGGAGTAGAGGTGAGCAGTTCTTC. The J gene is TRBJ2-1, the V gene TRBV9; 14 nucleotides line up with TRBD2. In germline, CDR1 is SGDLS, CDR2 YYNGEE. The CDR3 spans 16 residues. After removal of 4 bases from V and 9 bases from J, the junction contained 9 bases not matched to a gene.

J is TRBJ1-2 and V is TRBV27; D possibly corresponds to TRBD1 (6 bases). The CDR3 totals 15 residues. Trimming left V 0 bases short and J 4 bases short, with 12 bases between. CDR1 and CDR2 (germline): MNHEY, SMNVEV (reference sequence). In nucleotides, the CDR3 is TGTGCCAGCAGTTTATCCCCGGACAGAATCTATGGCTACACCTTC. Translating it yields CASSLSPDRIYGYTF.

Comment on this clone: The sample holds other DNA sequences that translate to the same CDR3. This chain links TRBV20-1 with TRBJ2-7; 8 bases are shared with TRBD1. CDR1 DFQATT and CDR2 SNEGSKA come from the germline V gene (reference sequence). With 3 bases clipped from V and 5 bases from J, the junction kept 0 bases outside the gene matches. The CDR3 length is 11 residues. CDR3 nucleotides: TGCAGTGCTAGGACAGGGGACGAGCAGTACTTC. Translation: CSARTGDEQYF.

The chain has TRBV2 and TRBJ1-2, with D possibly being TRBD1 (5 bases). Germline CDR1 SNHLY, CDR2 FYNNEI. CDR3 size: 13 residues. The V gene lost 5 bases and the J gene lost 12 bases, with 19 bases spanning the gap. CDR3: CASSLGGTVGDTF. CDR3 DNA sequence: TGTGCCAGCAGTCTAGGCGGGACGGTGGGTGACACCTTC.

The chain recombines TRBV15 with TRBJ2-3, with D unresolved. This CDR3 is built from 16 residues. Germline V gene sequence: CDR1 LNHNV, CDR2 YYDKDF (reference sequence). The ends were cut back, 1 base at V and 0 bases at J, with 11 bases in the middle. Written as DNA, the CDR3 is TGTGCCACCAGCAGAGTACGCCCTGCCAGCACAGATACGCAGTATTTT. Encoded protein: CATSRVRPASTDTQYF.

V is TRBV11-2 and J is TRBJ2-7; D possibly corresponds to TRBD2 (6 bases). CDR3 length: 14 amino acids. V lost 5 bases and J 6 bases, leaving 17 bases between the germline ends. Germline V lookup: CDR1 SGHAT, CDR2 FQNNGV. The CDR3 region has the DNA TGTGCCAGCAGCCTGCTAGCGACCCAGCCCGAGCAGTACTTC. Translation: CASSLLATQPEQYF.

The V gene is TRBV28, the J gene TRBJ2-3; no definite D call. The V gene lost 3 bases and the J gene lost 1 base, with 17 bases spanning the gap. Germline assignment: CDR1 MDHEN and CDR2 SYDVKM. This CDR3 spans 17 amino acids. This CDR3 is CASSFVIPGVGTDTQYF. DNA for the CDR3: TGTGCCAGCAGTTTTGTCATACCCGGCGTCGGCACAGATACGCAGTATTTT.

The chain recombines TRBV6-5 with TRBJ2-2, with D perhaps TRBD1 or TRBD2 (5 bases each). From germline, CDR1 is MNHEY and CDR2 SVGAGI. The ends were cut back, 6 bases at V and 0 bases at J, with 11 bases in the middle. The CDR3 contains 15 residues. The CDR3 DNA follows: TGTGCCAGCAGGCTGGGACCCGCGAACACCGGGGAGCTGTTTTTT. Its translation: CASRLGPANTGELFF.

CDR3 region: CASSWLAGAGSEQFF. CDR3 DNA sequence: TGCGCCAGCAGCTGGTTAGCGGGAGCGGGTAGTGAGCAGTTCTTC. J is TRBJ2-1 and V is TRBV5-1; 9 bases line up with TRBD2. This CDR3 is built from 15 residues. V was pared by 3 bases and J by 9 bases, with 10 bases of the junction left unmatched. From germline, CDR1 is SGHRS and CDR2 YFSETQ.

The chain recombines TRBV11-2 with TRBJ2-7; the D gene is possibly TRBD2 (5 bases). The CDR3 has 12 residues. V lost 4 bases, J lost 8 bases, and 12 bases lay in between. Germline lookup yields CDR1 SGHAT and CDR2 FQNNGV. This chain's CDR3 is CASSSSGRKQYF. CDR3 in DNA: TGTGCCAGCAGCTCCAGCGGCCGGAAGCAGTACTTC.

This clone has more than one count but fewer than ten. A read error may explain this, as a much larger clone is one base away. Other DNA sequences in the same sample also yield this CDR3. J is TRBJ2-5 and V is TRBV11-2, with D unclear. V was shortened by 3 bases and J by 5 bases, with 4 bases between the two germline ends. This CDR3 comprises 11 residues. Germline V CDR1 and CDR2: SGHAT, FQNNGV. The CDR3: CASSLGETQYF. The CDR3 DNA follows: TGTGCCAGCAGCTTGGGGGAGACCCAGTACTTC. Supplemented by reference TRBV11-2 and TRBJ2-5, the full variable domain reads EAGVAQSPRYKIIEKRQSVAFWCNPISGHATLYWYQQILGQGPKLLIQFQNNGVVDDSQLPKDRFSAERLKGVDSTLKIQPAKLEDSAVYLCASSLGETQYFGPGTRLLVL.

This sequence joins TRBV5-1 and TRBJ1-2; 9 bases line up with TRBD1. The germline gives CDR1 SGHRS, CDR2 YFSETQ. The CDR3 length is 17 residues. V trimming: 2 bases; J trimming: 0 bases; junction bases outside the gene matches: 8. In DNA form, the CDR3 reads TGCGCCAGCAGCTTAGGGGACAGGGCGACCTCTAACTATGGCTACACCTTC. It is translated as CASSLGDRATSNYGYTF.

As concerns this clone: The sample has other DNA sequences that encode this CDR3 too. The chain is built from TRBV7-3 and TRBJ2-5; D possibly corresponds to TRBD1 (6 bases). Per the germline V gene, CDR1 is SGHTA and CDR2 is FQGTGA. This CDR3 is built from 12 residues. V was clipped by 8 bases and J by 4 bases, with 11 bases between them. In DNA, the CDR3 is TGTGCCAGCTCGCAAGGGGGAGAGACCCAGTACTTC. Translated: CASSQGGETQYF.

V is TRBV5-1 and J is TRBJ1-4, with no clear D. The CDR3 spans 13 residues. Germline loops: CDR1 SGHRS, CDR2 YFSETQ. V was shortened by 6 bases and J by 4 bases, with 10 bases between the two germline ends. CDR3 nucleotides: TGCGCCAGCACCGGGGAGAATAATGAAAAACTGTTTTTT. As protein: CASTGENNEKLFF.

The V call is TRBV15, the J call TRBJ2-1; tentative D call: TRBD2 (6 bases). Germline lookup yields CDR1 LNHNV and CDR2 YYDKDF (reference sequence). The CDR3 sequence is 15 residues long. V gave up 1 base and J gave up 2 bases, with 9 bases separating them. CDR3 nucleotide sequence: TGTGCCACCAGCAGAGTAGCGGATCCCTACAATGAGCAGTTCTTC. This gives the protein CATSRVADPYNEQFF.

The chain has TRBV18 and TRBJ2-6; a weak D match, TRBD1 (7 bases). The CDR3 extends over 18 amino acids. Between the trimmed V and J ends, which lost 1 base and 0 bases, there was a span of 13 bases. Germline loops: CDR1 KGHSH, CDR2 LQKENI. CDR3 loop: CASSPRGDSASGANVLTF. CDR3 in DNA: TGTGCCAGCTCACCACGGGGGGACAGCGCCTCTGGGGCCAACGTCCTGACTTTC.

The gene calls are TRBV7-3 and TRBJ2-1; 8 bases fit TRBD2. The CDR3 is 16 amino acids. Germline trimming cut 5 bases from V and 6 bases from J; bases unmatched to any gene: 12. CDR1 SGHTA and CDR2 FQGTGA come from the germline V gene. In nucleotides, the CDR3 is TGTGCCAGCAGCCCCCAGCGGGGGAACTTTTCCAATGAGCAGTTCTTC. Its translation: CASSPQRGNFSNEQFF.

The gene calls are TRBV28 and TRBJ2-2; 8 positions match TRBD2. The CDR3 is 15 residues long. V trimming: 1 base; J trimming: 5 bases; junction bases outside the gene matches: 3. The germline CDR1 and CDR2 sequences are MDHEN and SYDVKM. The CDR3 DNA reads TGTGCCAGCAGTTTATTGGCTAGCGGGACCGGGGAGCTGTTTTTT. Amino acid sequence: CASSLLASGTGELFF.

This chain uses TRBV2 with TRBJ1-4; D is undetermined. This CDR3 spans 13 amino acids. Germline V gene lookup returns CDR1 SNHLY and CDR2 FYNNEI. Trimming cost V 8 bases and J 8 bases, with 15 bases left between them. In nucleotides, the CDR3 is TGTGCCAGCTCGGGCTTCCCCATGGAAAAACTGTTTTTT. Translated, it gives CASSGFPMEKLFF.

CDR3 in DNA: TGTGCCAGCAGCCTTACGGCAGCAGGCACAGATACGCAGTATTTT. It is translated as CASSLTAAGTDTQYF. V gene TRBV9 combines with J gene TRBJ2-3, with D uncertain. Looked up from germline, CDR1 is SGDLS and CDR2 is YYNGEE. Deletions cut 4 bases from V and 1 base from J, with 13 bases between. This CDR3 spans 15 amino acids.

The chain uses TRBV19 and TRBJ2-1; D remains ambiguous. The CDR3 loop spans 15 amino acids. The V and J ends lost 2 bases and 0 bases respectively, with 8 bases between them. Germline V gives CDR1 LNHDA, CDR2 SQIVND (reference sequence). The DNA of the CDR3 is TGTGCCAGTAGTATACTAGGGCGCTCCTACAATGAGCAGTTCTTC. Amino acids: CASSILGRSYNEQFF.